This TCR beta chain was found in a study of shared clonotypes between healthy human individuals. Looking at the study overall: Each donor's CD4 naive and CD4 memory cells filled three plates apiece, CD8 naive two, and CD8 memory one.

Deep-level settings were used for running the assay. Repertoires were generated with immunoSEQ multiplex PCR, while TCRdb's copy carries only in-frame clones and drops some. The sample shows some 2.1 million clones, just over 90% of them seen only once. V shed 5 bases and J shed 2 bases, with 10 bases lying between them. The CDR3 spans 13 residues. Germline V gene lookup returns CDR1 MNHNS and CDR2 SASEGT. Findings of the study overall: The study found about 4.6% of naive CD4 clonotypes shared across four donors.

Naive CD8 isolation took CD45RO-negative cells positively selected for CCR7 and excluded terminally differentiated effector memory CD45RA+ cells. The donor population consisted of healthy HIV-negative adults with no recent acute infections or vaccinations. This clone was observed a single time. Its antigen is unknown. The clonotype was recovered from a man aged 18 to 35 in good health. Some clones in this sample may be carry-over from other donors' samples. Sequenced material: naive CD8+ T cells from PBMCs. The rearrangement links TRBV6-1 to TRBJ2-7; D call uncertain. The CDR3 protein is CASSLLSPYEQYF. CDR3 DNA sequence: TGTGCCAGCAGTTTACTCTCCCCCTACGAGCAGTACTTC.